The rows below give T cell receptor beta chains drawn from one sample of a study of early T cells in non-severe SARS-CoV-2 infection. MiXCR, run by TCRdb on the 5' RACE reads, gives a single entry per CDR3 protein. The profile shows tens of thousands of distinct CDR3 sequences, about 15% of them singletons. The specimen sequenced was whole blood. These receptors all come from an adult who was a healthcare worker with PCR-confirmed SARS-CoV-2 infection or an uninfected control (not recorded which). Each CDR3 is given with its conserved first and last residue. Each record gives: V gene, J gene, clone size, D gene, CDR3 DNA, CDR3 protein. D genes are given only for firm matches. Some rows mark clone size as missing; the rest say once, few, many or name a class of expanded clone.

TRBV27	TRBJ2-5	-	TRBD2	TGTGCCAGCAGTCAAGGGGCGGGGGCCCAGTACTTC	CASSQGAGAQYF
TRBV28	TRBJ2-7	few	-	TGTGCCAGCAGTTTATCCGGGGGCCGGGACTTC	CASSLSGGRDF
TRBV15	TRBJ1-6	-	-	TGTGCCACCAGCAGTGATCTTAATTCACCCCTCCACTTT	CATSSDLNSPLHF
TRBV5-1	TRBJ2-5	few	TRBD2	TGCGCCAGCAGCTTAGGACTAGCGGCGGAGACCCAGTACTTC	CASSLGLAAETQYF
TRBV6-2/TRBV6-3	TRBJ2-1	few	-	TGTGCCAGCTCGAGAGAATGGAAAAATGAGCAGTTCTTC	CASSREWKNEQFF
TRBV7-3	TRBJ2-7	few	-	TGTGCCAGCAGCTACCCAGGGGTTATCCACGAGCAGTACTTC	CASSYPGVIHEQYF
TRBV21-1	TRBJ2-4	few	-	TGTGCCAGCAGGGGCGGACAGACAAGAAAAAACATTCAGTACTTC	CASRGGQTRKNIQYF
TRBV20-1	TRBJ1-1	many	-	TGCAGTGCTAGGTGGGGAGGGAGGACTGAAGCTTTCTTT	CSARWGGRTEAFF
TRBV20-1	TRBJ2-3	-	-	TGCAGTGCTCTCGGACAGACCAGCACAGATACGCAGTATTTT	CSALGQTSTDTQYF
TRBV11-2	TRBJ2-5	few	-	TGTGCCAGCAGCTTAGGGAGGCAAGAGACCCAGTACTTC	CASSLGRQETQYF
TRBV9	TRBJ2-5	many	TRBD2	TGTGCCAGCAGCGTTAGCGGGCAAGAGACCCAGTACTTC	CASSVSGQETQYF
TRBV12-3/TRBV12-4	TRBJ2-7	few	TRBD2	TGTGCCAGCAGTCTAGCGGACGGGGTTCTCTACGAGCAGTACTTC	CASSLADGVLYEQYF
TRBV7-2	TRBJ2-3	many	-	TGTGCCAGCAGCTTCCGGGCCCTCGATACGCAGTATTTT	CASSFRALDTQYF
TRBV6-6	TRBJ2-2	few	TRBD2	TGTGCCAGCAGTTACCCACCGACTAGCGGGAGGGACACCGGGGAGCTGTTTTTT	CASSYPPTSGRDTGELFF
TRBV5-1	TRBJ2-7	few	TRBD1	TGCGCCAGCAGCTCGACCAGGACAGGGATCCACGAGCAGTACTTC	CASSSTRTGIHEQYF
TRBV12-3/TRBV12-4	TRBJ2-5	-	-	TGTGCCAGCAGTGACGGGACAAGCAATCAAGAGACCCAGTACTTC	CASSDGTSNQETQYF
TRBV20-1	TRBJ2-1	-	TRBD2	TGCAGTGCTCCTAGCGGGAGGGCCTACAATGAGCAGTTCTTC	CSAPSGRAYNEQFF
TRBV28	TRBJ1-5	many	-	TGTGCCAGCAGTCCGGGGGGTAGCAATCAGCCCCAGCATTTT	CASSPGGSNQPQHF
TRBV28	TRBJ1-5	-	-	TGTGCCAGCAGTATCGTAGGACAGCCCCAGCATTTT	CASSIVGQPQHF
TRBV27	TRBJ2-2	many	TRBD1	TGTGCCAGCAGTTTTACAGGGGACACCGGGGAGCTGTTTTTT	CASSFTGDTGELFF
TRBV27	TRBJ2-2	few	-	TGTGCCAGCAGCTATCGGGACGCCGGGGAGCTGTTTTTT	CASSYRDAGELFF
TRBV18	TRBJ2-3	-	TRBD1	TGTGCCAGCTCACAGACAGGGGGGTCAGCAGATACGCAGTATTTT	CASSQTGGSADTQYF
TRBV5-4	TRBJ2-7	few	-	TGTGCCAGCAGCTTGCGGCGGCTCAACTTTTACGAGCAGTACTTC	CASSLRRLNFYEQYF
TRBV6-5	TRBJ2-1	many	-	TGTGCCAGCCGGGACTTCGAGGGTGAGCAGTTCTTC	CASRDFEGEQFF
TRBV27	TRBJ1-6	-	-	TGTGCCAGCAGTTTAGACGGTGGGCCCTCCTATAATTCACCCCTCCACTTT	CASSLDGGPSYNSPLHF
TRBV30	TRBJ2-6	many	-	TGTGCCTGGAGTGGAATCGCAGGGACTGGGGCCAACGTCCTGACTTTC	CAWSGIAGTGANVLTF
TRBV5-1	TRBJ2-5	-	TRBD1	TGCGCCAGCAGCTTGGCCCAGGGGGCAAAAGAGACCCAGTACTTC	CASSLAQGAKETQYF
TRBV6-1	TRBJ2-1	-	-	TGTGCCAGCAGTCTTAGCACTTGGTTCTACAATGAGCAGTTCTTC	CASSLSTWFYNEQFF
TRBV7-3	TRBJ2-7	few	-	TGTGCCAGCAGCCCATCCAGGGGGGACTACGAGCAGTACTTC	CASSPSRGDYEQYF
TRBV6-2/TRBV6-3	TRBJ2-2	-	TRBD2	TGTGCCAGCAGTCCAACTAGCGGGACTGGGGCCGGGGAGCTGTTTTTT	CASSPTSGTGAGELFF
TRBV27	TRBJ2-1	few	TRBD2	TGTGCCAGCAGACGAACGGGAGGGCCTTACAATGAGCAGTTCTTC	CASRRTGGPYNEQFF
TRBV5-1	TRBJ2-1	-	TRBD2	TGCGCCAGCAGCTCCGGACTAGCGGAACCCAATGAGCAGTTCTTC	CASSSGLAEPNEQFF
TRBV14	TRBJ2-3	-	-	TGTGCCAGCAGCCCCGATTTTCAGGGGACTGACACAGATACGCAGTATTTT	CASSPDFQGTDTDTQYF
TRBV7-2	TRBJ1-4	-	-	TGTGCCAGCAGCCCCGGGCTTGGGGAGGCAGAAAAACTGTTTTTT	CASSPGLGEAEKLFF
TRBV6-5	TRBJ1-4	few	-	TGTGCCAGCAGTCCTTGGACGGTTAAGGATGAAAAACTGTTTTTT	CASSPWTVKDEKLFF
TRBV7-6	TRBJ2-2	few	TRBD2	TGTGCCAGCAGCTCGCGGGGGGGACTACAAACCGGGGAGCTGTTTTTT	CASSSRGGLQTGELFF
TRBV27	TRBJ2-3	many	-	TGTGCCAGCAGGAGACTAGAAGCCGGCACAGATACGCAGTATTTT	CASRRLEAGTDTQYF